The clone carrying this TCR beta chain was detected only a few times. Primers used in a second PCR of about 6 to 11 cycles were a sample-barcoded 5' primer and a J-beta primer mix. TCRdb independently ran MiXCR on the 5' RACE reads; one entry per CDR3 protein. Of some 690,000 distinct CDR3 sequences listed, 20% to 25% were seen once; the top ten hold 22%. This sample is drawn from a study of blood T cells in healthy people across ages. The TCR was taken from a man in his 70s in good health. Sequencing was performed on blood.

The DNA for the CDR3 is TGTGCCAGCAGTTTTACTTCGTGGGAGCAGTACTTC. The encoded protein is CASSFTSWEQYF. The V gene is TRBV3-1, the J gene TRBJ2-1, with no clear D. The end of the DNA fits TRBJ2-7 better, so the J call may be wrong. CDR3 length: 12 amino acids. Germline CDR1 and CDR2: LGHDT and YNNKEL (reference sequence).